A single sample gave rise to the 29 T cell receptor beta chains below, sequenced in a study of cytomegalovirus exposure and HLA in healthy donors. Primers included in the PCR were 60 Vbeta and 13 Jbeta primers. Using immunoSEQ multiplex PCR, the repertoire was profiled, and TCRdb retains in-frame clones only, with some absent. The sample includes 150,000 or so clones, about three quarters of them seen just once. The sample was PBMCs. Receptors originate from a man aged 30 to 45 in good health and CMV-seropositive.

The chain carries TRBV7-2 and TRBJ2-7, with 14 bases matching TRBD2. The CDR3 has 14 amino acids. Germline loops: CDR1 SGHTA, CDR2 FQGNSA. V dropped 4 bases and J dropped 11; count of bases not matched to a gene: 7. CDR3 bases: TGTGCCAGCAGCTCGGGACTAGCGGGAGAATGGAAGTACTTC. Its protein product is CASSSGLAGEWKYF.

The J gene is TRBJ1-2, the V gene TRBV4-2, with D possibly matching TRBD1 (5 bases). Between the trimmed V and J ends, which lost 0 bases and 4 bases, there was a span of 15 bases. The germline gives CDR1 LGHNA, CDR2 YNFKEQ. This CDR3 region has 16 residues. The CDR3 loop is CASSQDAGTGIYGYTF. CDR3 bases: TGTGCCAGCAGCCAAGATGCGGGGACGGGAATCTATGGCTACACCTTC.

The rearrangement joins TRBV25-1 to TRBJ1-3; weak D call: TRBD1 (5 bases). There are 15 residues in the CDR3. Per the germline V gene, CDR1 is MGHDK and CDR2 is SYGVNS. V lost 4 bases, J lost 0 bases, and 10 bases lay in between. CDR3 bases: TGTGCCAGCAGTGCACAAAGGGGCTCTGGAAACACCATATATTTT. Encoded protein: CASSAQRGSGNTIYF.

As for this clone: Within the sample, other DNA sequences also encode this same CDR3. The CDR3 sequence: CASSLGLAAQGPYEQYF. The CDR3 bases are TGCGCCAGCAGCTTGGGACTAGCGGCCCAGGGACCCTACGAGCAGTACTTC. The chain is built from TRBV5-1 and TRBJ2-7, with 9 bases aligning to TRBD2. This CDR3 has 17 residues. The ends lost 0 bases at V and 2 bases at J; junction bases unmatched: 9. Germline assignment: CDR1 SGHRS and CDR2 YFSETQ.

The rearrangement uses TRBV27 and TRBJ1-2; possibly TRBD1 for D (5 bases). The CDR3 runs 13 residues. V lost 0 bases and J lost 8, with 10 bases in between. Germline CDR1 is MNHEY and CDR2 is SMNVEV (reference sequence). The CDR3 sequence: CASSLSRTSGYTF. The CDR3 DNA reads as TGTGCCAGCAGTTTATCGAGGACATCCGGCTACACCTTC.

CDR3 in DNA: TGTGCCAGCAGCACGGACGAGTCCGAGGGTCAGCCCCAGCATTTT. This gives the protein CASSTDESEGQPQHF. This chain connects TRBV7-9 to TRBJ1-5; D is uncertain. The germline V gene encodes CDR1 SEHNR and CDR2 FQNEAQ (reference sequence). V was cut by 5 bases and J by 6 bases, with 17 bases left in between. The CDR3 spans 15 residues.

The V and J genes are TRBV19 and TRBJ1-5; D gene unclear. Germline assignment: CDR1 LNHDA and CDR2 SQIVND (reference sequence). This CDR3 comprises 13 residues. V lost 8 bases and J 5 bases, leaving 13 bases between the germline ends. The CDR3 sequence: CASAPGADQPQHF. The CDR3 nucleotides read TGTGCCAGTGCACCGGGAGCAGATCAGCCCCAGCATTTT.

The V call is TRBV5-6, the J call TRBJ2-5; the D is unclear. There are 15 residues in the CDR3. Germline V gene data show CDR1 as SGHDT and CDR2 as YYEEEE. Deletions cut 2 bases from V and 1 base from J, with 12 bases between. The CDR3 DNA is TGTGCCAGCAGCTTTGTACTCGAGGCCCAAGAGACCCAGTACTTC. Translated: CASSFVLEAQETQYF.

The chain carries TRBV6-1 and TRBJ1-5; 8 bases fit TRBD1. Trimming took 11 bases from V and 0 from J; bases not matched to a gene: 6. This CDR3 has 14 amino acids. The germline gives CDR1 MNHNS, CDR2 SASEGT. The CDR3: CALEQGDSNQPQHF. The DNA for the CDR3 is TGTGCCTTGGAACAGGGGGATAGCAATCAGCCCCAGCATTTT.

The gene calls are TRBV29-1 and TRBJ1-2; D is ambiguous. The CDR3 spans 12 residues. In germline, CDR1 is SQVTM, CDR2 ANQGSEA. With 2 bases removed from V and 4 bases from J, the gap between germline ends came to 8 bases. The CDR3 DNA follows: TGCAGCGTTGAATTGGCAGTCTATGGCTACACCTTC. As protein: CSVELAVYGYTF.

The CDR3 sequence: CASSIDRAKGYTEAFF. The DNA of the CDR3 is TGTGCCAGTAGTATAGATCGGGCGAAGGGGTACACTGAAGCTTTCTTT. The rearrangement uses TRBV19 and TRBJ1-1, with D possibly TRBD1 on 5 matching bases. The V end lost 0 bases, the J end lost 3 bases, and 14 bases lay between the germline ends. This CDR3 region has 16 residues. In germline, CDR1 is LNHDA, CDR2 SQIVND (reference sequence).

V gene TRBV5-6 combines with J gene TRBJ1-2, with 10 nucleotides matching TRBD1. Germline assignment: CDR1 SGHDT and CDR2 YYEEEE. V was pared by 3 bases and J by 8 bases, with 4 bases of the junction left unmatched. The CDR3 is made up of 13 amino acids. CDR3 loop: CASSSTGGDGYTF. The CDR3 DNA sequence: TGTGCCAGCAGCTCGACAGGGGGCGACGGCTACACCTTC.

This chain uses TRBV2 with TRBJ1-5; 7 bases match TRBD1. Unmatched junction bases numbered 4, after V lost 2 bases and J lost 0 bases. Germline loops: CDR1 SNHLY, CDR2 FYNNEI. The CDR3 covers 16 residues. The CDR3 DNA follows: TGTGCCAGCAGTGAACCCAGGGGGAATAGCAATCAGCCCCAGCATTTT. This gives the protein CASSEPRGNSNQPQHF.

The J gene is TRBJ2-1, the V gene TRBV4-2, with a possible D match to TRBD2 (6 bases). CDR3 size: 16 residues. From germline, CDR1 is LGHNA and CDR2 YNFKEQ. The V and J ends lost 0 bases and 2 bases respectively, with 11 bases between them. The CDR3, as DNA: TGTGCCAGCAGCCAAGAGATTAGCGGCACCTACAATGAGCAGTTCTTC. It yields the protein CASSQEISGTYNEQFF.

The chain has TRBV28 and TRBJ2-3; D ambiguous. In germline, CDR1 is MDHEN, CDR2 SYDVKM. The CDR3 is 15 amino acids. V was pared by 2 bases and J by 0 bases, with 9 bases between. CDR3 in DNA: TGTGCCAGCAGTTTAGCCCTATCGAGCACAGATACGCAGTATTTT. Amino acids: CASSLALSSTDTQYF.

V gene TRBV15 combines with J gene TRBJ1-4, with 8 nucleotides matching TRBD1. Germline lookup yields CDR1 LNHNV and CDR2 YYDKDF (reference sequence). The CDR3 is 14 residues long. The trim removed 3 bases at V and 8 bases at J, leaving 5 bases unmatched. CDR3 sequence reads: CATSSGQGSEKLFF. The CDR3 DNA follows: TGTGCCACCAGCAGTGGACAGGGTAGCGAAAAACTGTTTTTT.

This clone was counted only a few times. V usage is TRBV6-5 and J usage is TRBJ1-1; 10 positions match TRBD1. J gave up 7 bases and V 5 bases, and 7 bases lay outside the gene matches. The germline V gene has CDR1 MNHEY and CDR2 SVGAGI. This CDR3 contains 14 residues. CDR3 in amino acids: CASSLSGTGVEAFF. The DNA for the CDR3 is TGTGCCAGCAGTCTTTCCGGGACAGGGGTTGAAGCTTTCTTT.

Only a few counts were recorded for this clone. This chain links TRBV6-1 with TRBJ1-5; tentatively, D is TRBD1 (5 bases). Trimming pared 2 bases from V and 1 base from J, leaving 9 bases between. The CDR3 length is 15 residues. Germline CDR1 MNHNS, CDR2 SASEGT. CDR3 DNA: TGTGCCAGCAGTGAATCCAGGGTGAGCAATCAGCCCCAGCATTTT. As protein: CASSESRVSNQPQHF.

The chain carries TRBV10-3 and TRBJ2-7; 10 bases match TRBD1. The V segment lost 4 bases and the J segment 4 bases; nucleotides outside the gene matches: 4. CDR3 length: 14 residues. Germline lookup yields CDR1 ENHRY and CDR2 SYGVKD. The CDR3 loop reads CAISGGQGFYEQYF. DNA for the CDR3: TGTGCCATCAGTGGGGGACAGGGGTTTTACGAGCAGTACTTC.

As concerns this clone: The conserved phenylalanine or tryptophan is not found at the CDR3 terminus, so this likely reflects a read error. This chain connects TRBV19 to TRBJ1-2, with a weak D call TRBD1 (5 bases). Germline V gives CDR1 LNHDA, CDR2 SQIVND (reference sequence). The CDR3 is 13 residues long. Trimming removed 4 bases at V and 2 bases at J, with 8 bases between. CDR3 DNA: TGTGCCAGTAGTAGAGACAGAAACTATGGCTACACCCTC. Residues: CASSRDRNYGYTL.

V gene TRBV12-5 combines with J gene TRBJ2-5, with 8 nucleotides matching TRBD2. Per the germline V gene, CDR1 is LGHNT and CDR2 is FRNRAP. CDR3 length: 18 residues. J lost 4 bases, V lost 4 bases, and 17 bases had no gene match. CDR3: CASGSWGLAGIPGETQYF. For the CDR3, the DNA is TGTGCTAGTGGTTCCTGGGGGCTAGCGGGTATACCCGGAGAGACCCAGTACTTC.

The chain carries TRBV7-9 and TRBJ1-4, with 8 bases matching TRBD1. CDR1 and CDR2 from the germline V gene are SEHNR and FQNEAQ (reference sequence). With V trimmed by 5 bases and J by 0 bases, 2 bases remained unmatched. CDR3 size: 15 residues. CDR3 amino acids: CASSEGQATNEKLFF. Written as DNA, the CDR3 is TGTGCCAGCAGCGAGGGACAGGCAACTAATGAAAAACTGTTTTTT.

The CDR3 coding sequence is TGTGCCTGGGTCGACAGAACTAACTATGGCTACACCTTC. This gives the protein CAWVDRTNYGYTF. The gene calls are TRBV30 and TRBJ1-2, with D possibly TRBD1 on 5 matching bases. The CDR3 is made up of 13 amino acids. The ends were cut back, 5 bases at V and 0 bases at J, with 10 bases in the middle. CDR1 GTSNPN and CDR2 SVGIG come from the germline V gene (reference sequence).

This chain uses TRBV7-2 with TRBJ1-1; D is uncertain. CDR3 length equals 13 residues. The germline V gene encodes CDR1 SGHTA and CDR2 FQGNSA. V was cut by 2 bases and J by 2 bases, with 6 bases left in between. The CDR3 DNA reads TGTGCCAGCAGCTTACAGGTAAACACTGAAGCTTTCTTT. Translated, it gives CASSLQVNTEAFF.

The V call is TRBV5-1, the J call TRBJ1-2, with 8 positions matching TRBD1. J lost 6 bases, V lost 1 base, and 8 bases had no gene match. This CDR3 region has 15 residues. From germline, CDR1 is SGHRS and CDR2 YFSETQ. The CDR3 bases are TGCGCCAGCAGCTTGAGCAGGACAGGGATTGATGGCTACACCTTC. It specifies CASSLSRTGIDGYTF.

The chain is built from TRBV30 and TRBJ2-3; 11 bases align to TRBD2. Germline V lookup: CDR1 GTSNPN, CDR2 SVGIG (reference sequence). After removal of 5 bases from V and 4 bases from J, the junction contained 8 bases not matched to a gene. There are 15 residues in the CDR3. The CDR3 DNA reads TGTGCCTGGGCTTTGCTAGCGGGAGGCTCAGATACGCAGTATTTT. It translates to CAWALLAGGSDTQYF.

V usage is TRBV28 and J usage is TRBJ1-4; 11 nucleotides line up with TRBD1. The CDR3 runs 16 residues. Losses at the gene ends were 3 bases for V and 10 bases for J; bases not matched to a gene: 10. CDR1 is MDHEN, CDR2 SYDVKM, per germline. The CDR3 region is CASSFLTGTGGRKLFF. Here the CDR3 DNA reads TGTGCCAGCAGTTTTCTTACGGGGACAGGGGGAAGAAAACTGTTTTTT.

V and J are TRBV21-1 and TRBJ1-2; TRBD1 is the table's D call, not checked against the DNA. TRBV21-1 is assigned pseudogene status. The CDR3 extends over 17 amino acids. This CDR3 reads CASSKVKTANSNYGYTF. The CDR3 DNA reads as TGTGCCAGCAGCAAAGTAAAGACAGCGAATTCAAACTATGGCTACACCTTC.

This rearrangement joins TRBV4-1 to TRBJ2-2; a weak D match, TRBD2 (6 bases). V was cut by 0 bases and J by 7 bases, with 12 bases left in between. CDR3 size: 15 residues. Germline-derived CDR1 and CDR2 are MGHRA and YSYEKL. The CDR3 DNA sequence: TGCGCCAGCAGCCAAGAGACTAGTCTTCTCGGGGAGCTGTTTTTT. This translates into CASSQETSLLGELFF.